This T cell receptor beta chain was identified in a study of T cell responses to AZD1222 COVID-19 vaccine. Study-wide points: Spike was spanned by vaccine-associated CD4 TCRs, which were dominant at 160-218 and 743-854.

This clone showed up just a few times. Its antigen is unknown. Trimming stripped 5 bases from V and 5 bases from J, with 12 bases between. Germline V gene data show CDR1 as SGHTA and CDR2 as FQGNSA. The CDR3 has 13 amino acids. The protocol was immunoSEQ multiplex PCR, while the TCRdb copy is restricted to in-frame clones and leaves out a portion. Counted here are tens of thousands of clones, roughly 75% occurring once; the ten biggest clones make up about 50%. Timing groups of about 4 and about 12 weeks for second doses were pooled. This chain joins TRBV7-2 and TRBJ1-1; D is ambiguous. This receptor was identified in an adult who received the AZD1222 COVID-19 vaccine. The material was peripheral blood, obtained 28 days after the second AZD1222 dose. CDR3 nucleotides: TGTGCCAGCAGCACCAGACGTTGGACTGAAGCTTTCTTT. It codes for CASSTRRWTEAFF.